The rows below give T cell receptor beta chains drawn from one sample of a study of early stage breast cancer tumors. The repertoire was sequenced with immunoSEQ multiplex PCR; TCRdb's copy has only in-frame clones and lacks some. In the table there are about 69,000 clones, approximately 80% of which are singletons. Sequencing input: blood. All receptors derive from a person aged 40 to 50 with breast cancer. The CDR3 runs from the conserved cysteine through the conserved F or W. The D gene is left open where the match is weak. Clone size is shown for a subset of rows, as once, few, many or a class of expanded clone.

>-|-|TRBJ2-3|TRBV11-3
TGTGCCAGCAGTCCCGGGACCTCCACAGATACGCAGTATTTT
CASSPGTSTDTQYF
>-|-|TRBJ1-2|TRBV19
TGTGCCAGTAGTACCTACGGTTCCCGGAATGGCTACACCTTC
CASSTYGSRNGYTF
>TRBD1|-|TRBJ2-7|TRBV28
TGTGCCACCCTACGGACAGGGGTAGGCGAGCAGTACTTC
CATLRTGVGEQYF
>TRBD2|-|TRBJ2-1|TRBV11-1
TGTGCCAGCAGCTTATTGCTAGCGGGAGGTCGATACAATGAGCAGTTCTTC
CASSLLLAGGRYNEQFF
>-|-|TRBJ2-7|TRBV19
TGTGCCAGTAAAAAGAGGGGAGGCTACGAGCAGTACTTC
CASKKRGGYEQYF
>-|-|TRBJ2-2|TRBV6-4
TGTGCCAGCAGTCCCGGGAGCGGCACCGGGGAGCTGTTTTTT
CASSPGSGTGELFF
>-|-|TRBJ1-5|TRBV28
TGTGCCAGCAGTTTCGAGGCAGCCCACTATCAGCCCCAGCATTTT
CASSFEAAHYQPQHF
>-|-|TRBJ2-3|TRBV9
TGTGCCAGCAGCCCCCGGGGGTACCACACAGATACGCAGTATTTT
CASSPRGYHTDTQYF
>TRBD1|-|TRBJ2-7|TRBV4-1
TGCGCCAGCAGCCCTGTCCCGGGACAGGGGAGGGCTTCCTACGAGCAGTACTTC
CASSPVPGQGRASYEQYF
>-|-|TRBJ1-5|TRBV13
TGTGCCAGCAGCCAACGACGGAACAATCAGCCCCAGCATTTT
CASSQRRNNQPQHF
>-|-|TRBJ2-1|TRBV30
TGTGCCTGGAGTAGCGGGCCTTACAATGAGCAGTTCTTC
CAWSSGPYNEQFF
>-|-|TRBJ2-1|TRBV18
TGTGCCAGCTCACCCGTCTTGGGGGCGGCCTACAATGAGCAGTTCTTC
CASSPVLGAAYNEQFF
>-|-|TRBJ2-7|TRBV28
TGTGCCAGCAGTTTACAGACCTCCCACTACGAGCAGTACTTC
CASSLQTSHYEQYF
>-|-|TRBJ2-5|TRBV18
TGTGCCAGCTCACCACCGGTCAGGGGACTCCAAGAGACCCAGTACTTC
CASSPPVRGLQETQYF
>-|-|TRBJ2-4|TRBV11-1
TGTGCCAGCAGCTTATCGGTAGCCAAAAACATTCAGTACTTC
CASSLSVAKNIQYF
>TRBD1|-|TRBJ1-2|TRBV6-6
TGTGCCAGCAGACCTACCGGACAGGGAGGCTATGGCTACACCTTC
CASRPTGQGGYGYTF
>TRBD2|-|TRBJ2-5|TRBV4-2
TGTGCCAGCAGCCAGGGTAGCGGGAGGAGGGAGACCCAGTACTTC
CASSQGSGRRETQYF
>-|-|TRBJ1-1|TRBV12-5
TGTGCTAGTGGTTTGGGCCCGGAACTAAGGACTGAAGCTTTCTTT
CASGLGPELRTEAFF
>-|once|TRBJ2-7|TRBV7-3
TGTGCCAGCAGCATCACCCCTGCGGTGGGGGAGCAGTACTTC
CASSITPAVGEQYF
>-|-|TRBJ1-2|TRBV6-5
TGTGCCAGCAGTACCCGGCAGGGCTACTATGGCTACACCTTC
CASSTRQGYYGYTF
>-|few|TRBJ2-3|TRBV2
TGTGCCAGCAGCCTTACAGATACGCAGTATTTT
CASSLTDTQYF
>-|few|TRBJ1-1|TRBV15
TGTGCCACGGGGACTAACACTGAAGCTTTCTTT
CATGTNTEAFF
>-|-|TRBJ2-1|TRBV6-5
TGTGCCAGCAGCCTCCTAGGGGGTGAGCAGTTCTTC
CASSLLGGEQFF
>-|-|TRBJ2-2|TRBV7-3
TGTGCCAGCAGCTTTTCGCCGGGGGAGCTGTTTTTT
CASSFSPGELFF
>TRBD2|-|TRBJ2-3|TRBV5-1
TGCGCCAGCAGCTCCGAGGGACTAGCAACAGATACGCAGTATTTT
CASSSEGLATDTQYF
>-|-|TRBJ2-7|TRBV6-5
TGTGCCAGCAGTTACTCGATTGGCTTTCACGAGCAGTACTTC
CASSYSIGFHEQYF
>-|-|TRBJ2-2|TRBV7-3
TGTGCCAGCAGCTTAGAAGACGCCGCGAACACCGGGGAGCTGTTTTTT
CASSLEDAANTGELFF
>-|once|TRBJ2-1|TRBV29-1
TGCAGCGCCGGAAGGGCCAATTTTCTCAATGAGCAGTTCTTC
CSAGRANFLNEQFF
>-|-|TRBJ1-5|TRBV19
TGTGCCAGTAGTTTAACAGGCAATCAGCCCCAGCATTTT
CASSLTGNQPQHF
>TRBD1|-|TRBJ2-3|TRBV6-6
TGTGCCAGCAGTTACCAAGGACAGGCCACAGATACGCAGTATTTT
CASSYQGQATDTQYF
>TRBD2|once|TRBJ2-3|TRBV6-4
TGTGCCAGCAGTGACTCAGCGGGAAGCACAGATACGCAGTATTTT
CASSDSAGSTDTQYF
>-|-|TRBJ1-5|TRBV6-5
TGTGCCAGCAGTTTAGGACGGTATCAGCCCCAGCATTTT
CASSLGRYQPQHF
>TRBD1|-|TRBJ1-4|TRBV2
TGTGCCAGCAGCGCCTCGGGACAGGGGAACGAAAAACTGTTTTTT
CASSASGQGNEKLFF
>-|-|TRBJ2-7|TRBV11-2
TGTGCCAGCAGCTTAGTACAGTACGAGCAGTACTTC
CASSLVQYEQYF
>TRBD2|once|TRBJ2-2|TRBV6-1
TGTGCCAGCAGTGAAGAGGGGCGGACTAGCGGGAGGGCCGCCGGGGAGCTGTTTTTT
CASSEEGRTSGRAAGELFF
>-|few|TRBJ1-2|TRBV11-2
TGTGCCAGCAGCTTAGGCCACAGTGATAGTTATGGCTACACCTTC
CASSLGHSDSYGYTF
>-|-|TRBJ2-7|TRBV20-1
TGCAGTGCTAGCCCCTCTACGGAGCAGTACTTC
CSASPSTEQYF
>TRBD1|-|TRBJ2-4|TRBV4-2
TGTGCCAGCAGCCAAGGGGACAGGGCAAACATTCAGTACTTC
CASSQGDRANIQYF
>-|few|TRBJ2-3|TRBV11-2
TGTGCCAGCAGCTTGGGCCCAGATACGCAGTATTTT
CASSLGPDTQYF
>TRBD2|-|TRBJ2-7|TRBV19
TGTGCCAGTAGTAAATATAGGACTAGCGGGGGGACCCTCTACGAGCAGTACTTC
CASSKYRTSGGTLYEQYF
>TRBD2|-|TRBJ2-7|TRBV2
TGTGCCAGCAGGGCGGGAGGGGGCTCCTACGAGCAGTACTTC
CASRAGGGSYEQYF
>-|-|TRBJ2-7|TRBV28
TGTGCCAGCCTCTGGAGCTCCTACGAGCAGTACTTC
CASLWSSYEQYF
>-|-|TRBJ2-7|TRBV7-9
TGTGCCAGCAGCTTAGCGCGGGGACTCAACTACGAGCAGTACTTC
CASSLARGLNYEQYF
>TRBD1|-|TRBJ2-3|TRBV7-9
TGTGCCAGCAGCGCGGACAGGGTGGCAGATACGCAGTATTTT
CASSADRVADTQYF
>TRBD1|-|TRBJ1-5|TRBV2
TGTGCCAGCAGCAAGCAACAGGGGGCCAGCAATCAGCCCCAGCATTTT
CASSKQQGASNQPQHF
>-|few|TRBJ1-2|TRBV20-1
TGCAGTGCTGGCGGGGCAGGCTACACCTTC
CSAGGAGYTF
>TRBD1|-|TRBJ2-3|TRBV4-1
TGCGCCAGCAGCCAATCAGGACAGGGGACAGATACGCAGTATTTT
CASSQSGQGTDTQYF
>-|few|TRBJ1-3|TRBV19
TGTGCCAGTAGGGTAAACTCTGGAAACACCATATATTTT
CASRVNSGNTIYF
>-|-|TRBJ1-2|TRBV6-1
TGTGCCAGCAGTGAGAGGTATGGCTACACCTTC
CASSERYGYTF
>-|once|TRBJ2-7|TRBV19
TGTGCCAGTAGTCGCACTAGCCGTAGCTCCTACGAGCAGTACTTC
CASSRTSRSSYEQYF
>-|-|TRBJ2-2|TRBV28
TGTGCCAGCGTAGCAGGGCCCACCGGGGAGCTGTTTTTT
CASVAGPTGELFF
>TRBD2|-|TRBJ2-3|TRBV6-1
TGTGCCAGCAGTGAAAGGACTAGCGGGAGGGCGAACACAGATACGCAGTATTTT
CASSERTSGRANTDTQYF
>-|-|TRBJ2-2|TRBV2
TGTGCCAGCGTTGGGGCAGGGCTGTTTTTT
CASVGAGLFF
>-|-|TRBJ2-7|TRBV5-6
TGTGCCAGCAGCTTGATCGACTCCTACGAGCAGTACTTC
CASSLIDSYEQYF
>-|-|TRBJ1-5|TRBV27
TGTGCCAGCAGTTTATCGCGGGGCTATCAGCCCCAGCATTTT
CASSLSRGYQPQHF
>TRBD2|-|TRBJ2-7|TRBV18
TGTGCCAGCTCACTAGCGGGAGCTGGAGACGAGCAGTACTTC
CASSLAGAGDEQYF